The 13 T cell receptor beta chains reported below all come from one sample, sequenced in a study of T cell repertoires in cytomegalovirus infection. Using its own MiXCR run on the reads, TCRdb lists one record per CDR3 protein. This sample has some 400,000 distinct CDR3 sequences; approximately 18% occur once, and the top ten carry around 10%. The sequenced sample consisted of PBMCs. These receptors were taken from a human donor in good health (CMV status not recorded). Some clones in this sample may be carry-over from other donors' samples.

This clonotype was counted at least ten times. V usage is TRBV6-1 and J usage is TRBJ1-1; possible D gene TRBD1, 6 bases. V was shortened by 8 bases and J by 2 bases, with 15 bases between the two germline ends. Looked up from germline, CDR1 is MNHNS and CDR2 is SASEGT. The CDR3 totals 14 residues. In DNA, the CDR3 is TGTGCCAGCTTGGGGGGCATAGCAAACACTGAAGCTTTCTTT. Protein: CASLGGIANTEAFF.

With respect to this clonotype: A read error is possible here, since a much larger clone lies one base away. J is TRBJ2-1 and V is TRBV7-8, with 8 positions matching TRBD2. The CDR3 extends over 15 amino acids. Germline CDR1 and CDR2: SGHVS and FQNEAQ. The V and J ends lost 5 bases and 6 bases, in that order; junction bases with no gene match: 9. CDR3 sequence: CASSRGTRNFNEQFF. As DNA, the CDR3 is TGTGCCAGCAGCCGCGGGACTAGGAACTTCAATGAGCAGTTCTTC.

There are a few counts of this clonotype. The CDR3 protein is CASSEAPVTGGKTQYF. The CDR3 coding sequence is TGTGCCAGCAGTGAAGCGCCCGTGACAGGGGGGAAGACCCAGTACTTC. V gene TRBV6-1 combines with J gene TRBJ2-5; 9 positions match TRBD1. The CDR3 length is 16 residues. Germline-derived CDR1 and CDR2 are MNHNS and SASEGT. The J segment lost 6 bases and the V segment lost 0 bases, leaving 8 bases of the junction unmatched.

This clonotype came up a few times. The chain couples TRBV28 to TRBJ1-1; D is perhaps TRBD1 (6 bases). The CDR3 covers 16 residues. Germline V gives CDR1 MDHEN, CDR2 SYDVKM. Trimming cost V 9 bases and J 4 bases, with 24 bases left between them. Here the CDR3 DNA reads TGTGCCAGTAATACCGGGACAATAACGAGGGGCACTGAAGCTTTCTTT. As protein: CASNTGTITRGTEAFF.

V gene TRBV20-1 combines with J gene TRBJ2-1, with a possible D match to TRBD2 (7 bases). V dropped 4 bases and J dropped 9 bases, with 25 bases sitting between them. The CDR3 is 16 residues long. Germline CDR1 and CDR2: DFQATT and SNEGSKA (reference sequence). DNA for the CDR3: TGCAGTGCTACGCCCGTCGCGGACCAGGGAGGGGGTGAGCAGTTCTTC. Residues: CSATPVADQGGGEQFF.

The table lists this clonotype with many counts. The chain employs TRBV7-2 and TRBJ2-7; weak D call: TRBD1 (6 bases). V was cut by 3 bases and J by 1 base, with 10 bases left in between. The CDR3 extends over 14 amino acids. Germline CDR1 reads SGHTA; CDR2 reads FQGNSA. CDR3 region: CASSFYRDSYEQYF. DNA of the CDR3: TGTGCCAGCAGCTTTTACAGGGATTCCTACGAGCAGTACTTC.

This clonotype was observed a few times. The CDR3 sequence is CASSLYLYDSPLHF. DNA for the CDR3: TGTGCCAGCAGTTTATATCTATATGATTCACCCCTCCACTTT. The V gene is TRBV28, the J gene TRBJ1-6; D not resolved. CDR3 length: 14 residues. Per germline, CDR1 MDHEN and CDR2 SYDVKM. V was pared by 1 base and J by 8 bases, with 9 bases between.

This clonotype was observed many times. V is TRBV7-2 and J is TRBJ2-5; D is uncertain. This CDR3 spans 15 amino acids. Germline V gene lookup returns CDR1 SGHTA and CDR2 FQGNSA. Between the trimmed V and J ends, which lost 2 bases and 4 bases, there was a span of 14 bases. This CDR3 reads CASSLTPGSAETQYF. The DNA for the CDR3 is TGTGCCAGCAGCTTAACGCCGGGTTCGGCAGAGACCCAGTACTTC.

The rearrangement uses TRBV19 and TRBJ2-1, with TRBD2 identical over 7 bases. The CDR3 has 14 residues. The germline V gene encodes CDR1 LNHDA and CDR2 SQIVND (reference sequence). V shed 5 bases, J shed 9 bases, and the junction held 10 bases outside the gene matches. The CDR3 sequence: CASSPRGVWIEQFF. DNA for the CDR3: TGTGCCAGTAGTCCACGGGGGGTTTGGATTGAGCAGTTCTTC.

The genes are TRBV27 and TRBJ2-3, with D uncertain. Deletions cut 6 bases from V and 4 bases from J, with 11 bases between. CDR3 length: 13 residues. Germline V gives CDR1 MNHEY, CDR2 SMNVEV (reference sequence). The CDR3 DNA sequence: TGTGCCAGCAGATCTTTTGCCGCAGATACGCAGTATTTT. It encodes CASRSFAADTQYF.

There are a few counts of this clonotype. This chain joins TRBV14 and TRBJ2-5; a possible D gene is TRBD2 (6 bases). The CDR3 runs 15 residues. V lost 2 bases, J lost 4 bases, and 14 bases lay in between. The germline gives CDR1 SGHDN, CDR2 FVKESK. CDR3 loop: CASSQFHRDSETQYF. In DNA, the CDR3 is TGTGCCAGCAGCCAATTCCACCGGGACTCAGAGACCCAGTACTTC.

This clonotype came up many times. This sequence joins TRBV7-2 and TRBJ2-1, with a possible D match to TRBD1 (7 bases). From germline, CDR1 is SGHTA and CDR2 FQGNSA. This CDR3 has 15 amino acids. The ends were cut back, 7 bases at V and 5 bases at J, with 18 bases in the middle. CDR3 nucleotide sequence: TGTGCCAGCACCCCGGGCAGGGGGGATAACAATGAGCAGTTCTTC. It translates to CASTPGRGDNNEQFF.

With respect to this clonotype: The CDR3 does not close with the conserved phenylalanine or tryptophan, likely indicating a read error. DNA for the CDR3: TGTGCCAGCAGCCTGGGACGGAGCACAGATACGCAGTATTTA. This codes for CASSLGRSTDTQYL. The V call is TRBV7-6, the J call TRBJ2-3; D might be TRBD1 or TRBD2, each matching 5 bases. The CDR3 spans 14 residues. V was shortened by 5 bases and J by 0 bases, with 9 bases between the two germline ends. CDR1 and CDR2 (germline): SGHVS, FNYEAQ.